The T cell receptor (beta chain) described here comes from a study of cytomegalovirus exposure and HLA in healthy donors. As for this clone: The antigen remains unidentified.

The PCR employed 60 Vbeta primers together with 13 Jbeta primers. TCRdb's table, derived via immunoSEQ multiplex PCR, lists solely in-frame clones and lacks some. This sample carries about 160,000 clones, 78% of them seen once, and the ten largest clones take more than 1.4%. Whole-study findings and limits: Sequencing artifact likely explains a cluster of highly shared sequence variants.

This clonotype was sampled from a male donor in good health and CMV-seronegative. Sequencing input: PBMCs.

The CDR3 loop is CASSLTGWGTQPQHF. As DNA, the CDR3 is TGTGCCAGTAGTTTGACAGGGTGGGGGACGCAGCCCCAGCATTTT. The chain recombines TRBV19 with TRBJ1-5; 7 positions agree with TRBD1. The CDR3 covers 15 residues. V lost 5 bases to trimming and J lost 7 bases; unmatched junction nucleotides: 11. CDR1 and CDR2 from the germline V gene are LNHDA and SQIVND (reference sequence).